This entry concerns a single TCR beta chain. The table came from immunoSEQ multiplex PCR; TCRdb's copy has only in-frame clones and leaves some out. The data contain roughly 100,000 clones, about 85% of them seen just once; the ten biggest clones take up 3% to 4%. Individuals having autoimmune disease history or systemic immunosuppression were not enrolled. This sample was included in a study of OX40 agonist ivuxolimab in advanced cancers. Study-level background: Ivuxolimab is an agonistic anti-OX40 (CD134) antibody, and patients were treated with it.

CDR3 size: 14 residues. Trimming removed 0 bases from V and 7 bases from J; junction bases left unmatched: 5. In germline, CDR1 is SGHDT, CDR2 YYEEEE. The source of this sequence is an adult with an advanced solid tumor such as melanoma, head and neck, liver or kidney cancer. The sequences come from CD4+ or CD8+ T cells sorted from blood, collected in a trial of the OX40 agonist ivuxolimab. V and J are TRBV5-6 and TRBJ2-5; 8 bases match TRBD1. The CDR3 region is CASSLVGQGRTQYF. As DNA, the CDR3 is TGTGCCAGCAGCTTGGTCGGACAGGGTAGGACCCAGTACTTC.